This T cell receptor beta chain was sequenced for a study of blood T cell repertoires in COVID-19. As for the study in general: The United States, Italy and Spain provided the acute and convalescent COVID-19 samples.

Participant-reported clinical history was the basis for cohort assignment. The CDR3 is made up of 15 amino acids. Germline CDR1 and CDR2: LNHDA and SQIVND (reference sequence). V was cut by 5 bases and J by 5 bases, with 16 bases left in between. Some clones are missing from TCRdb's copy, which holds only in-frame ones; the method was immunoSEQ multiplex PCR. The data show hundreds of thousands of clones, with about 90% seen just once and just under 6.5% held by the top ten. This clonotype was obtained from a woman aged 25-40 years with acute COVID-19. Source material: PBMCs or T cells enriched from blood (not recorded which). V and J are TRBV19 and TRBJ1-5, with D unresolved. This CDR3 is CASSAQAGPHQPQHF. CDR3 bases: TGTGCCAGTAGTGCCCAGGCAGGCCCTCATCAGCCCCAGCATTTT.